Given below is one TCR beta chain in context. Antigen: not known. The entry originates in a study of T cell responses to AZD1222 COVID-19 vaccine. Study results and caveats: Repertoire sampling happened only post peak T cell response. A mostly white British donor set with more females was recruited, and clonal diversity was possibly underestimated.

Only in-frame clones appear in the TCRdb table, and some are missing; sequencing was by immunoSEQ multiplex PCR. Among 95,000 to 100,000 clones listed, nearly 90% were seen once. Sequences were derived from peripheral blood, sampled on day 0 of AZD1222 vaccination. This sequence was found in an adult in good health.

The CDR3 region is CASSEQPSGRNEQFF. Written as DNA, the CDR3 is TGTGCCAGCAGTGAACAACCTAGCGGTAGGAATGAGCAGTTCTTC. The chain combines TRBV6-1 with TRBJ2-1, with 7 bases lining up with TRBD2. Trimming removed 2 bases from V and 7 bases from J; junction bases left unmatched: 8. The CDR3 runs 15 residues. Germline V gene lookup returns CDR1 MNHNS and CDR2 SASEGT.